The source of this T cell receptor beta chain is a study of blood T cell repertoires in COVID-19. For the study at large: PBMCs, B-cell-depleted T cells, or T cells provided the cDNA or gDNA that made up the material.

V lost 1 base, J lost 6 bases, and 7 bases lay in between. The CDR3 contains 14 residues. CDR1 is LGHDT and CDR2 is YNNKEL in the germline V gene (reference sequence). Profiling relied on immunoSEQ multiplex PCR, and the TCRdb table lists in-frame clones only, not all of them. Of 400,000 to 500,000 clones listed, approximately 90% are singletons. The gene calls are TRBV3-1 (or the pseudogene TRBV3-2) and TRBJ1-6; no definite D call. Material: PBMCs or T cells enriched from blood (not recorded which). This TCR was sampled from a woman in her 40s who had recovered from COVID-19. The CDR3 region is CASSQGPLNSPLHF. CDR3 in DNA: TGTGCCAGCAGCCAAGGTCCCCTTAATTCACCCCTCCACTTT.